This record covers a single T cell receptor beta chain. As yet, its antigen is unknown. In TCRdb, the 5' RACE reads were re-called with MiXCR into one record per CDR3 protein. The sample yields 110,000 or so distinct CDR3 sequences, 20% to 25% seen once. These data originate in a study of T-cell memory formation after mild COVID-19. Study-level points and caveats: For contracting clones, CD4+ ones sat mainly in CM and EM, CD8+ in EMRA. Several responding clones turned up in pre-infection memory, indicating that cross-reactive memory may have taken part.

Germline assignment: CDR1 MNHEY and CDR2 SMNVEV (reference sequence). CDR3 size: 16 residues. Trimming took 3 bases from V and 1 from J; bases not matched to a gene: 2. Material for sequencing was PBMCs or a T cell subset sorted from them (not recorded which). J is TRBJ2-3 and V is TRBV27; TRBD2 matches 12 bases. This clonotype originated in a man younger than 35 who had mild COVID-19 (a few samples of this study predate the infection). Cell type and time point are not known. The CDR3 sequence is CASSFRTSGGTDTQYF. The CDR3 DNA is TGTGCCAGCAGTTTCCGGACTAGCGGGGGCACAGATACGCAGTATTTT.